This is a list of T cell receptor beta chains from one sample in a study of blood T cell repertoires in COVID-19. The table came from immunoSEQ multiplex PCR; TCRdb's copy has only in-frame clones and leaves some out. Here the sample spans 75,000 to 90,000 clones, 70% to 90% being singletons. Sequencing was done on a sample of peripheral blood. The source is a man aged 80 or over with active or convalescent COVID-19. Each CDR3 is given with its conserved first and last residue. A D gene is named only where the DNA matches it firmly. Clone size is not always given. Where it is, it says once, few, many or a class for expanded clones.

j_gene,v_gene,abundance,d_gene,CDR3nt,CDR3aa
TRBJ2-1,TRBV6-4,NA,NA,TGTGCCAGCAGTGACGGCCATGAGCAGTTCTTC,CASSDGHEQFF
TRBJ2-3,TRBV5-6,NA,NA,TGTGCCAGCAGCTTGTCCGGCACAGATACGCAGTATTTT,CASSLSGTDTQYF
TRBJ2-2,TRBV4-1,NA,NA,TGCGCCAGCGGTTCGGCGACAAACACCGGGGAGCTGTTTTTT,CASGSATNTGELFF
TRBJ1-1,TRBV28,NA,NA,TGTGCCAGCAGTCCCTTGAGCTATATGAACACTGAAGCTTTCTTT,CASSPLSYMNTEAFF
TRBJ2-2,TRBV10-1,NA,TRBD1,TGCGCCAGCAGAGCTCGGACAGGGTTGGACACCGGGGAGCTGTTTTTT,CASRARTGLDTGELFF
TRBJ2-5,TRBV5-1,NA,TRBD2,TGCGCCAGCAGCTTCTCCGGGGGGGTTGAGACCCAGTACTTC,CASSFSGGVETQYF
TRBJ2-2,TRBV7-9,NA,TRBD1,TGTGCCAGCAGCGCTGACCGGGACAGCAACACCGGGGAGCTGTTTTTT,CASSADRDSNTGELFF
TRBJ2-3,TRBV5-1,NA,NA,TGCGCCAGCAGCTTGATAGGGGGGGCCGCCTCGCAGTATTTT,CASSLIGGAASQYF
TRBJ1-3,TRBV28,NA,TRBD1,TGTGCCAGCAGATCCCCGGGACAGGCCCGCTCTGGAAACACCATATATTTT,CASRSPGQARSGNTIYF
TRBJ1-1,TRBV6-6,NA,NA,TGTGCCAGCAGTTACCCGAGGGAGGCGGCTTTCTTT,CASSYPREAAFF
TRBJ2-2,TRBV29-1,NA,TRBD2,TGCAGCGTGGGGGGGCCGGGACTAGCGGGTAACACCGGGGAGCTGTTTTTT,CSVGGPGLAGNTGELFF
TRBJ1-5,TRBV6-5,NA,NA,TGTGCCAGCAGTTACGGACAGCACAATCAGCCCCAGCATTTT,CASSYGQHNQPQHF
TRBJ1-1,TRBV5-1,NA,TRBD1,TGCGCCAGCAGCGTCGGACAGGGAAACACTGAAGCTTTCTTT,CASSVGQGNTEAFF
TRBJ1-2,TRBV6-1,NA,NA,TGTGCCAGCAGTGAAACATCATGGGGCGGCTACACCTTC,CASSETSWGGYTF
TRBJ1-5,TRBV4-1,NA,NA,TGCGCCAGCAGCTTTACTTACAGGGTGAATAATGATCAGCCCCAGCATTTT,CASSFTYRVNNDQPQHF
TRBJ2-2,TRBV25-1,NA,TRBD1,TGTGCCAGCAGTGACATTGGACAGGGTCGCATCACCGGGGAGCTGTTTTTT,CASSDIGQGRITGELFF
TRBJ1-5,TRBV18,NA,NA,TGTGCCAGCTCACCAGAGACAGGCGACAATCAGCCCCAGCATTTT,CASSPETGDNQPQHF
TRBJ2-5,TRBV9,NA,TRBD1,TGTGCCAGCAGCCCTCGGACAGGCGGAGAGACCCAGTACTTC,CASSPRTGGETQYF
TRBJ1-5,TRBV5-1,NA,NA,TGCGCCAGCAGCTTGAGCGGACTCAGCAATCAGCCCCAGCATTTT,CASSLSGLSNQPQHF
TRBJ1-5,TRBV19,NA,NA,TGTGCCAGTAGTCAACAGGGTAGCAATCAGCCCCAGCATTTT,CASSQQGSNQPQHF
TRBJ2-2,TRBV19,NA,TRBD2,TGTGCCAGTAGCGATAGGGGACTAGCGGATCAAGCGTGGGGGGAGCTGTTTTTT,CASSDRGLADQAWGELFF
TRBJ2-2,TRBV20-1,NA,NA,TGCAGTGCTAGTGGGTTCTTTTCAACGACGAGGGATAAGAACACCGGGGAGCTGTTTTTT,CSASGFFSTTRDKNTGELFF
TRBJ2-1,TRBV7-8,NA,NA,TGTGCCAGCAGCTTATTCAGGGCAAATGAGCAGTTCTTC,CASSLFRANEQFF
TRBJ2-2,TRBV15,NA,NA,TGTGCCACCAGAGCCTGGGTTGGAGGGGCGAACACCGGGGAGCTGTTTTTT,CATRAWVGGANTGELFF
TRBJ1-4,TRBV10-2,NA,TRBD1,TGCGCCAGCAGTGATGGGGACAGGGGTCGGGAAAAACTGTTTTTT,CASSDGDRGREKLFF
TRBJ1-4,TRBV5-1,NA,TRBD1,TGCGCCAGCAGGAAGTCGGGACAGGGGACCGAAAAACTGTTTTTT,CASRKSGQGTEKLFF
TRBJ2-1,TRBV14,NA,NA,TGTGCCAGCAGCCAATTAGGGGTCGGTGAGCAGTTCTTC,CASSQLGVGEQFF
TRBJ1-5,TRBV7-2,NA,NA,TGTGCCAGCAGCTTAAACAGGTTCGATTCGGCCCAGCATTTT,CASSLNRFDSAQHF
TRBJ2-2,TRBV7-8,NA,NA,TGTGCCAGCAGCGCCAGACTAGTAGGGGACACCGGGGAGCTGTTTTTT,CASSARLVGDTGELFF
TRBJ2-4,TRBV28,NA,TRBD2,TGTGCCAGCAGCCCCCCCGGGTTTGCGGGAGGTCACAAAAACATTCAGTACTTC,CASSPPGFAGGHKNIQYF
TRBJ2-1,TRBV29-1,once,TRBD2,TGCAGCCATCTGACTAGCGGGGGGGGCAATGAGCAGTTCTTC,CSHLTSGGGNEQFF
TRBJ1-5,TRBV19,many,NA,TGTGCCAGTAGTATAGGGGGCAGGGGAGGCAATCAGCCCCAGCATTTT,CASSIGGRGGNQPQHF
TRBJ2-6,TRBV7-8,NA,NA,TGTGCCAGCAGCTTAAGGGAGTCTGGGGCCAACGTCCTGACTTTC,CASSLRESGANVLTF
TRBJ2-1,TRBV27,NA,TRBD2,TGTGCCAGCAGTCCCATAGCGGGGTCCAGCTCCTACAATGAGCAGTTCTTC,CASSPIAGSSSYNEQFF
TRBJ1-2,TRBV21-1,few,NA,TGTGCCAGCAACTCCCTAGGGACATCCAACTATGGCTACACCTTC,CASNSLGTSNYGYTF
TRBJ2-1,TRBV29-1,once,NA,TGCAGCGTTGATACTTCAGGGTCTACGAATGAGCAGTTCTTC,CSVDTSGSTNEQFF
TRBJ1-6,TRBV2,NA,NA,TGTGCCAGCAGTGACGACAATTCCTATAATTCACCCCTCCACTTT,CASSDDNSYNSPLHF
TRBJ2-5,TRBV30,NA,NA,TGTGCCTGGAGACTACAAGAGACCCAGTACTTC,CAWRLQETQYF
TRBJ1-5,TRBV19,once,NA,TGTGCCAGTAGTAGAACAGAATATAGCAATCAGCCCCAGCATTTT,CASSRTEYSNQPQHF
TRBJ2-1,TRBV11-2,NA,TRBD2,TGTGCCAGCAGCTTAGTACGGGGGGGATACAATGAGCAGTTCTTC,CASSLVRGGYNEQFF
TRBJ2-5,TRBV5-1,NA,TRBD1,TGCGCCAGCAGCTTATACGGGACAGGCGGGGAGACCCAGTACTTC,CASSLYGTGGETQYF
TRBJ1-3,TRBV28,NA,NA,TGTGCCAGCCTTCCAGCGGGTTCCTCTGGAAACACCATATATTTT,CASLPAGSSGNTIYF
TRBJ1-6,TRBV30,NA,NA,TGTGCCTTCAGGCTTGAAAGCCTCCCTAATTCACCCCTCCACTTT,CAFRLESLPNSPLHF
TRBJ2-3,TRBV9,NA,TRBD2,TGTGCCAGCAGCCGGGACTACCGAAGCACAGATACGCAGTATTTT,CASSRDYRSTDTQYF
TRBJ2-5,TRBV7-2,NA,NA,TGTGCCAGCAGCTTGGGGTCGGCGGGAGAGACCCAGTACTTC,CASSLGSAGETQYF
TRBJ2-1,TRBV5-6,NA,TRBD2,TGTGCCAGCAGCCCCGAGCGGGGGGGCCCTTATGAGCAGTTCTTC,CASSPERGGPYEQFF
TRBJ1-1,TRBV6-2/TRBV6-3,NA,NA,TGTGCCAGCAGTTATCTAGAATTGAACACTGAAGCTTTCTTT,CASSYLELNTEAFF
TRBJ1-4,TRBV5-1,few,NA,TGCGCCAGCGGGCCCATGGGGCCTAATGAAAAACTGTTTTTT,CASGPMGPNEKLFF
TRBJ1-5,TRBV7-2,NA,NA,TGTGCCAGCAGCTTAGAGCGGGGTCAACGGCAGCCCCAGCATTTT,CASSLERGQRQPQHF
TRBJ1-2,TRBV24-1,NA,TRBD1,TGTGCCACCAGTGGGGACAGTCACCCGGACTATGGCTACACCTTC,CATSGDSHPDYGYTF
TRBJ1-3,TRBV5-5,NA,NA,TGTGCCAGCAGCTTGGCATCAGGGGCGAGAAACACCATATATTTT,CASSLASGARNTIYF
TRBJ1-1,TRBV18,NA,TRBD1,TGTGCCAGCTCACTGGGGACAGGGGGGACTGAAGCTTTCTTT,CASSLGTGGTEAFF